This paragraph covers one T cell receptor beta chain sequence. Its specificity is unknown. The data belong to a study of blood T cells in healthy people across ages. The germline gives CDR1 MNHEY, CDR2 SVGAGI. Trimming removed 6 bases at V and 6 bases at J, with 13 bases between. The CDR3 length is 13 residues. General study findings and limits: Using unsorted PBMCs precluded a conclusive naive versus antigen-experienced comparison.

A second PCR of roughly 7 to 11 cycles used a sample-barcoded 5' primer and a J-beta primer mix. TCRdb fed the 5' RACE reads into MiXCR, producing one record per CDR3 protein. The sample yields fewer than 1,000,000 distinct CDR3 sequences, 44% seen once. The V call is TRBV6-5, the J call TRBJ2-3; D gene uncertain. This sequence originates from a man aged 55 to 70 in good health. The sequenced sample was blood. In nucleotides, the CDR3 is TGTGCCAGCAGACCAGGTCGGCAGGATACGCAGTATTTT. This encodes CASRPGRQDTQYF.